A selection of T cell receptor beta chains follows, all from one sample in a study of response to subunit inactivated influenza vaccine. Via MiXCR, TCRdb re-called the RT-PCR reads, giving one row per CDR3 protein. The sample carries about 160,000 distinct CDR3 sequences, 9.5% to 13% recorded once. The sample in question was non-naive T cells sorted from PBMCs, obtained roughly 46 days after vaccination. These receptors were taken from a middle-aged man who received an inactivated influenza vaccine. Each CDR3 is given with its conserved first and last residue. The D gene is left open where the match is weak. Size is omitted from some rows. Given values are once, few, many or a class for expanded clones.

TRBV10-2,TRBJ1-5,TRBD1,many,TGCGCCAGCAGGGGACAGGGGCCGGAGCCCCAGCATTTT,CASRGQGPEPQHF
TRBV3-1,TRBJ2-3,NA,many,TGTGCCAGCAGCCAAGATCAAGGGGGGCGCGCGCAGTATTTT,CASSQDQGGRAQYF
TRBV5-5,TRBJ2-2,NA,many,TGTGCCAGCAGCCCTTGGGGTGCGAACACCGGGGAGCTGTTTTTT,CASSPWGANTGELFF
TRBV9,TRBJ1-2,TRBD1,few,TGTGCCAGCAGCGAATCGGGACAGCTCTATGGCTACACCTTC,CASSESGQLYGYTF
TRBV29-1,TRBJ1-1,TRBD1,medium-sized,TGCAGCGTCGGACAGGGCCGGAACACTGAAGCTTTCTTT,CSVGQGRNTEAFF
TRBV6-2/TRBV6-3,TRBJ1-3,NA,many,TGTGCCAGCACCGCCTCGGACCTCCGGGACACCATATATTTT,CASTASDLRDTIYF
TRBV12-3/TRBV12-4,TRBJ1-5,NA,many,TGTGCCAGCAGTCAAACTGGAGAGCCCCAGCATTTT,CASSQTGEPQHF
TRBV5-5,TRBJ2-7,NA,many,TGTGCCAGCAGCTTGGCGTCAGTTAGTACCTACGAGCAGTACTTC,CASSLASVSTYEQYF
TRBV7-2,TRBJ2-3,TRBD2,few,TGTGCCAGCATCCCCGGGGGGGGTTACGATACGCATTTT,CASIPGGGYDTHF
TRBV24-1,TRBJ2-7,TRBD2,many,TGTGCCACCAGTGATTCAGGCCTAGCGGGAAAGCAGTACTTC,CATSDSGLAGKQYF
TRBV15,TRBJ1-5,NA,NA,TGTGCCACCAGCAGAGAAGTAGGCAATCAGCCCCAGCATTTT,CATSREVGNQPQHF
TRBV20-1,TRBJ2-2,NA,few,TGCAGTGCTAGAGATCTCCCCGGGGAGCTGTTTTTT,CSARDLPGELFF
TRBV28,TRBJ2-1,NA,many,TGTGCCAGCAGTTTTTGGCAGCAGGGAAATGAGCAGTTCTTC,CASSFWQQGNEQFF
TRBV7-9,TRBJ1-1,NA,NA,TGTGCCAGCAGCTTAGACACATCTGAAGCTTTCTTT,CASSLDTSEAFF
TRBV28,TRBJ1-2,NA,few,TGTGCCAGCAGTTTTGTTAGGCACGGGGGTACCTACACCTTC,CASSFVRHGGTYTF
TRBV20-1,TRBJ2-3,NA,few,TGCAGTGCTAGAGAATTGGACAAGGGCACAGATACGCAGTATTTT,CSARELDKGTDTQYF
TRBV12-3/TRBV12-4,TRBJ2-5,NA,few,TGTGCCAGCAGTTTAGAGGACGAGACCCAGTACTTC,CASSLEDETQYF
TRBV4-3,TRBJ1-5,NA,few,TGCGCCAGCAGCCAAGGGGTCTGGGAGCCCCAGCATTTT,CASSQGVWEPQHF
TRBV6-2/TRBV6-3,TRBJ1-2,NA,few,TGTGCCAGCAGCTCTATGGCTAACTATGGCTACACCTTC,CASSSMANYGYTF
TRBV7-2,TRBJ1-6,NA,NA,TGTGCCACCACGTCGTCAGTGGGGAATTCACCCCTCCACTTT,CATTSSVGNSPLHF
TRBV5-6,TRBJ2-2,TRBD2,NA,TGTGCCAGCAGCTTGGACCCCCCTAGCGGGGGTTCCGGGGAGCTGTTTTTT,CASSLDPPSGGSGELFF
TRBV9,TRBJ2-3,NA,NA,TGTGCCAGCAGCCCGAAGGCTGGCACAGATACGCAGTATTTT,CASSPKAGTDTQYF
TRBV4-3,TRBJ2-1,NA,few,TGCGCCAGCAGCCAAGATCGGGGTGATGAGCAGTTCTTC,CASSQDRGDEQFF
TRBV29-1,TRBJ2-5,NA,NA,TGCAGCGTTGGGGACACTGGGGAGACCCAGTACTTC,CSVGDTGETQYF
TRBV2,TRBJ1-2,NA,few,TGTGCCAGCAGTGAGAACCAAAGAGGCTACACCTTC,CASSENQRGYTF
TRBV5-5,TRBJ2-4,NA,many,TGTGCCAGCAGCTTGGCGGGGAACCGGGCCAAAAACATTCAGTACTTC,CASSLAGNRAKNIQYF
TRBV11-2,TRBJ1-1,NA,many,TGTGCCAGCAGCTCGCGGTTGCCGGGGGCACCACTCCGCATGAACACTGAAGCTTTCTTT,CASSSRLPGAPLRMNTEAFF
TRBV5-6,TRBJ2-5,NA,few,TGTGCCAGCAGCTTGTCCGCGGGGACCCAAGAGACCCAGTACTTC,CASSLSAGTQETQYF
TRBV18,TRBJ2-5,NA,NA,TGTGCCAGCTCACCTCCGGGACACCTCCAAGAGACCCAGTACTTC,CASSPPGHLQETQYF
TRBV7-9,TRBJ1-4,NA,NA,TGTGCCAGCAGCCAGAAGGGGACAACTAATGAAAAACTGTTTTTT,CASSQKGTTNEKLFF
TRBV20-1,TRBJ1-1,NA,many,TGCAGTGTCCGTCGGGACCGGGCTTTCTTT,CSVRRDRAFF
TRBV9,TRBJ2-7,NA,NA,TGTGCCAGCAGCGTAGGGGACGGCGGGCGCGAGCAGTACTTC,CASSVGDGGREQYF
TRBV4-1,TRBJ2-1,TRBD2,few,TGCGCCAGCAGCCAAGAACTTGGAAGGACTAGCGGGGACGGTGAGCAGTTCTTC,CASSQELGRTSGDGEQFF
TRBV3-1,TRBJ2-1,NA,NA,TGTGCCAGCAGCCAAGATGACTCCTTCTCCGAGCAGTTCTTC,CASSQDDSFSEQFF
TRBV16,TRBJ1-5,NA,many,TGTGCCAGCAAACCTCGGGGAAAAGGCAATCAGCCCCAGCATTTT,CASKPRGKGNQPQHF
TRBV20-1,TRBJ2-5,NA,few,TGCAGTGCTATATCGGGGGAGACCCAGTACTTC,CSAISGETQYF
TRBV7-8,TRBJ2-2,NA,NA,TGTGCCAGCAGGGGCGGGGCCGGGGAGCTGTTTTTT,CASRGGAGELFF
TRBV11-2,TRBJ2-3,TRBD2,few,TGTGCCAGCAGCTCTGGACTAGCGGGACAGGATACGCAGTATTTT,CASSSGLAGQDTQYF
TRBV7-9,TRBJ2-1,NA,few,TGTGCCAGCAGCCACCGGGACCCCGCCTACAATGAGCAGTTCTTC,CASSHRDPAYNEQFF
TRBV5-5,TRBJ1-1,TRBD1,NA,TGTGCCAGCAGCACCGGACAGGGTCTGAACACTGAAGCTTTCTTT,CASSTGQGLNTEAFF
TRBV20-1,TRBJ2-7,TRBD2,many,TGCAGTGCTAGAGATGCAGCTAGCGGGAGTTACGAGCAGTACTTC,CSARDAASGSYEQYF
TRBV15,TRBJ1-5,NA,many,TGTGCCACCAGCAACTCGTGGTACAGGGCCTCGCAGCCCCAGCATTTT,CATSNSWYRASQPQHF
TRBV6-1,TRBJ2-1,NA,few,TGTGCCAGCAGTGAACTAGCAGCCTACAATGAGCAGTTCTTC,CASSELAAYNEQFF
TRBV6-5,TRBJ2-1,NA,few,TGTGCCAGCAGGCTTTACGATGAGCAGTTCTTC,CASRLYDEQFF
TRBV10-3,TRBJ2-2,NA,many,TGTGCCATCAGTGCGCCGACAGGATTAACCGGGGAGCTGTTTTTT,CAISAPTGLTGELFF
TRBV12-3/TRBV12-4,TRBJ2-1,NA,NA,TGTGCCAGCAGTCGAAGTGGGGCCAACAATGAGCAGTTCTTC,CASSRSGANNEQFF
TRBV28,TRBJ2-3,TRBD2,few,TGTGCCAGCAGTAAACTAGCGGATTCCACAGATACGCAGTATTTT,CASSKLADSTDTQYF
TRBV6-1,TRBJ1-2,NA,many,TGTGCCAGCACGTCCATTCAGGGTCCCTACGGCTACACCTTC,CASTSIQGPYGYTF
TRBV12-3/TRBV12-4,TRBJ2-7,TRBD2,few,TGTGCCAGCAGTTTGGTTAGCGGGAGGGCTTACGAGCAGTACTTC,CASSLVSGRAYEQYF
TRBV5-1,TRBJ1-5,NA,many,TGCGCCAGCAGGGCCGGGACATTTAGCAATCAGCCCCAGCATTTT,CASRAGTFSNQPQHF
TRBV7-9,TRBJ1-2,NA,NA,TGTGCCAGCAGCTATGGCGAAGTCTATGGCTACACCTTC,CASSYGEVYGYTF
TRBV12-3/TRBV12-4,TRBJ1-1,TRBD1,few,TGTGCCAGCAGGCCTCACAGGGACAGGGGGCTGTTTTGGACTGAAGCTTTCTTT,CASRPHRDRGLFWTEAFF
TRBV7-9,TRBJ2-5,TRBD2,NA,TGTGCCAGCAGCGGTCAGCGGGAGGTTGGCGAGACCCAGTACTTC,CASSGQREVGETQYF